A selection of T cell receptor beta chains follows, all from one sample in a study of T cells in Graves' hyperthyroidism and ophthalmopathy. MiXCR, run by TCRdb on the multiplex PCR reads, gives a single entry per CDR3 protein. The table records a few hundred thousand distinct CDR3 sequences, approximately 15% of them present only once. The sequencing input was blood. The receptor source for this set is a woman between 40 and 50 years old with Graves' ophthalmopathy. Both conserved end residues are part of each CDR3. Fields, in order: J gene, clone size, V gene, D gene, CDR3 protein, CDR3 DNA. The D gene is left open where the match is weak. Not all rows give a size; the values are once, few, many and, for expanded clones, a class.

TRBJ2-1	many	TRBV2	-	CASSRPTDNEQFF	TGTGCCAGCAGCCGCCCTACTGACAATGAGCAGTTCTTC
TRBJ2-3	once	TRBV7-9	-	CASSSQRGADTRYF	TGTGCCAGCAGTTCACAACGAGGGGCAGATACGCGGTATTTT
TRBJ2-1	-	TRBV19	TRBD1	CASRPGQGWDEQFF	TGTGCCAGTAGACCGGGACAGGGGTGGGATGAGCAGTTCTTC
TRBJ2-1	-	TRBV5-4	-	CASSLATDYNEQFF	TGTGCCAGCAGCTTGGCGACAGACTACAATGAGCAGTTCTTC
TRBJ2-4	few	TRBV20-1	-	CSARDGVVNIQYF	TGCAGTGCTAGGGATGGGGTAGTGAACATTCAGTACTTC
TRBJ2-3	many	TRBV6-2/TRBV6-3	-	CASSYVGTTDTQYF	TGTGCCAGCAGTTACGTCGGGACTACAGATACGCAGTATTTT
TRBJ1-3	many	TRBV5-1	-	CASSQGTSGNTIYF	TGCGCCAGCAGTCAAGGGACGTCTGGAAACACCATATATTTT
TRBJ1-6	-	TRBV20-1	-	CSAGTGNSPLHF	TGCAGTGCTGGTACAGGGAATTCACCCCTCCACTTT
TRBJ1-5	-	TRBV2	-	CASRYEATDNQPQHF	TGTGCCAGCCGGTACGAGGCAACCGACAATCAGCCCCAGCATTTT
TRBJ2-5	few	TRBV6-2/TRBV6-3	-	CASSYFYSGSDRRSETQYF	TGTGCCAGCAGTTACTTTTATTCTGGGTCTGACCGCCGGTCAGAGACCCAGTACTTC
TRBJ1-1	-	TRBV5-5	-	CASSARVTWDTEAFF	TGTGCCAGCAGCGCGAGGGTTACGTGGGACACTGAAGCTTTCTTT
TRBJ2-7	-	TRBV20-1	-	CSARTGATYEQYF	TGCAGTGCTAGGACCGGGGCGACCTACGAGCAGTACTTC
TRBJ2-7	-	TRBV2	-	CATAGYREQYF	TGTGCCACCGCGGGGTATCGGGAGCAGTACTTC
TRBJ1-1	many	TRBV2	TRBD1	CASILQGQSTEAFF	TGTGCCAGCATTCTACAGGGGCAGAGCACTGAAGCTTTCTTT
TRBJ2-7	many	TRBV11-2	-	CASSLVGQGTYEQYF	TGTGCCAGCAGCTTAGTGGGTCAGGGCACCTACGAGCAGTACTTC
TRBJ2-7	few	TRBV27	-	CASSWRGTRYEQYF	TGTGCCAGCAGCTGGCGGGGGACACGCTACGAGCAGTACTTC
TRBJ1-1	many	TRBV7-2	-	CASSLRKDPRGTEAFF	TGTGCCAGCAGCCTCCGAAAGGACCCGAGGGGTACTGAAGCTTTCTTT
TRBJ1-1	-	TRBV20-1	-	CSASRMNTEAFF	TGCAGTGCTAGTCGTATGAACACTGAAGCTTTCTTT
TRBJ2-3	-	TRBV19	TRBD2	CASSIGTSAHADTQYF	TGTGCCAGTAGTATCGGGACTAGCGCTCATGCAGATACGCAGTATTTT
TRBJ2-7	-	TRBV12-3/TRBV12-4	-	CASSLAGEVQYF	TGTGCCAGCAGTTTAGCTGGGGAGGTGCAGTACTTC
TRBJ2-1	many	TRBV7-3	-	CASSLVSQGGGNEQFF	TGTGCCAGCAGCTTAGTCAGTCAGGGTGGAGGCAATGAGCAGTTCTTC
TRBJ2-1	-	TRBV3-1	-	CASSRQRGSSYNEQFF	TGTGCCAGCAGCCGCCAGAGGGGGAGCTCCTACAATGAGCAGTTCTTC
TRBJ2-7	many	TRBV12-3/TRBV12-4	-	CASSLWSDSYEQYF	TGTGCCAGCAGTTTATGGAGCGACTCCTACGAGCAGTACTTC
TRBJ2-2	few	TRBV7-9	-	CASIPPGTGELFF	TGTGCCAGCATCCCGCCCGGGACCGGGGAGCTGTTTTTT
TRBJ2-5	many	TRBV2	TRBD1	CASSADRGRETQYF	TGTGCCAGCAGTGCGGACAGGGGGCGAGAGACCCAGTACTTC
TRBJ1-2	-	TRBV27	TRBD1	CASSLKRGQNYGYTF	TGTGCCAGCAGCCTCAAACGGGGACAGAACTATGGCTACACCTTC
TRBJ1-2	-	TRBV29-1	-	CSVEDPKTARYGYTF	TGCAGCGTTGAAGATCCGAAGACGGCACGTTATGGCTACACCTTC
TRBJ2-1	many	TRBV7-9	TRBD2	CASSFVRGGPNEQFF	TGTGCCAGCAGCTTCGTACGGGGGGGGCCCAATGAGCAGTTCTTC
TRBJ2-1	many	TRBV2	TRBD2	CASSEVLAGNNEQFF	TGTGCCAGCAGTGAAGTCCTAGCGGGAAACAATGAGCAGTTCTTC
TRBJ2-5	many	TRBV20-1	-	CSARDNYGRQETQYF	TGCAGTGCTAGAGATAATTATGGGAGACAAGAGACCCAGTACTTC
TRBJ2-3	-	TRBV20-1	-	CSARVATRRLVESPDTQYF	TGCAGTGCTAGAGTTGCGACCCGGAGACTGGTCGAGTCCCCAGATACGCAGTATTTT
TRBJ2-1	-	TRBV11-3	TRBD2	CASSLALRESSYGEQFF	TGTGCCAGCAGCTTAGCACTGCGGGAGTCTAGTTACGGTGAGCAGTTCTTC
TRBJ2-6	-	TRBV9	TRBD1	CASSPRQGAGANVLTF	TGTGCCAGCAGCCCGCGACAGGGGGCGGGGGCCAACGTCCTGACTTTC
TRBJ2-3	few	TRBV6-1	TRBD2	CASRPGASGRNTQYF	TGTGCCAGCCGGCCAGGGGCTAGCGGGAGAAATACGCAGTATTTT
TRBJ2-4	many	TRBV27	-	CASSFTAKNIQYF	TGTGCCAGCAGTTTTACAGCCAAAAACATTCAGTACTTC
TRBJ1-4	few	TRBV29-1	TRBD1	CSVESQDLGTGREKLFF	TGCAGCGTTGAGAGTCAAGACCTAGGGACAGGGAGGGAAAAACTGTTTTTT